Below, one T cell receptor beta chain is given with its context. These data are taken from a study of blood T cell repertoires in COVID-19. Germline assignment: CDR1 MNHEY and CDR2 SMNVEV (reference sequence). This CDR3 has 12 amino acids. With 6 bases removed from V and 7 bases from J, the gap between germline ends came to 12 bases. Sequencing was performed with immunoSEQ multiplex PCR; in TCRdb, only in-frame clones are kept and a portion is missing. This table holds around 88,000 clones, 65% to 85% found once. This receptor was obtained from a man between 60 and 75 years old with acute or convalescent COVID-19. The specimen was peripheral blood. The V gene is TRBV27, the J gene TRBJ1-2, with D possibly TRBD1 on 6 matching bases. The CDR3, as DNA: TGTGCCAGCAGGGCTTCAGGGGCTGGCTACACCTTC. Translation gives CASRASGAGYTF.